This T cell receptor (beta chain) emerged from a study of tumor-infiltrating lymphocytes in primary liver carcinoma. In the study overall: The study enrolled male and female patients aged 30 to 69 years. In every tissue type, samples returned a similar yield of roughly 3.5 to 8 million productive TCRbeta reads.

The CDR3 is made up of 17 amino acids. The V gene end was trimmed by 5 bases and the J gene end by 0 bases; junction bases not matched to a gene: 7. Germline V gene sequence: CDR1 SGHTA, CDR2 FQGTGA. RNA was extracted from whole blood without cell sorting, alongside germline DNA. Presurgery, about 3.9 milliliters of peripheral blood were collected. Total RNA (around 510 ng) served as template for TCR beta cDNA synthesis primed by a constant-region primer. Library construction for TCR beta comprised three nested multiplex PCR rounds performed with slightly modified ARM-PCR. The first two PCR rounds used TRBV1-TRBV30 primers with a Cbeta primer, roughly 10 cycles each. TCRdb independently ran MiXCR on the multiplex PCR reads; one entry per CDR3 protein. This table holds roughly 180,000 distinct CDR3 sequences, about 55% found once.

This sequence originates from a man between 40 and 49 years old with primary liver carcinoma and hepatitis B virus infection. Sequencing used peripheral blood. The chain employs TRBV7-3 and TRBJ2-6; 7 bases line up with TRBD1. This chain's CDR3 is CASSPRDSLSGANVLTF. The CDR3 DNA reads TGTGCCAGCAGCCCACGGGACAGCCTCTCTGGGGCCAACGTCCTGACTTTC.